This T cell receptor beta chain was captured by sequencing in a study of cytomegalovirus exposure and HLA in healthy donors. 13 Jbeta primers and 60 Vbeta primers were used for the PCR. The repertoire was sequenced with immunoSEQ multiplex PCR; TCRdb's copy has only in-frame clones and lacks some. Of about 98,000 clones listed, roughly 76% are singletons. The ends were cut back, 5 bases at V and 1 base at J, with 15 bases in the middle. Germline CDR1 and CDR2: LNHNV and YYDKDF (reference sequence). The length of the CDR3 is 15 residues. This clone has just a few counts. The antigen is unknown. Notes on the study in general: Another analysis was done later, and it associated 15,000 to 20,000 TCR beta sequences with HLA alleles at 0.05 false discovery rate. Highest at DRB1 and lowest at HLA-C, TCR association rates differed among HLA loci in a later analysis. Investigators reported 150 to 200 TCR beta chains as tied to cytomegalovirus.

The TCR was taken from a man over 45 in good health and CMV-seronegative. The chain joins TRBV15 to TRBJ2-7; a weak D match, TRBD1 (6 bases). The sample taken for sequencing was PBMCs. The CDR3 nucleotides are TGTGCCACCAGCCGTGGGGGCCTGGGTTCCTACGAGCAGTACTTC. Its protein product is CATSRGGLGSYEQYF.